Presented here are 24 T cell receptor beta chains from one specimen sequenced in a study of vaccination effects on CD4 cells after COVID-19. Clones were read by immunoSEQ multiplex PCR, and TCRdb kept only the in-frame ones, dropping some. The sample carries around 65,000 clones, around 73% recorded once. Expansion with viral peptide pools was applied to antigen-specific CD4+ T cells by the ViraFEST assay prior to sequencing. Having been cultured for 10 days, the cells underwent CD4+ T cell isolation. Each participant received a vaccine that was either BNT162b2 or mRNA-1273, given as two doses. These TCRs' antigens remain unknown. The material was CD4+ T cells from PBMCs cultured with HCoV-229E spike peptides, obtained after COVID-19 vaccination. Receptors originate from a human donor who received a COVID-19 vaccine.

This chain's CDR3 is CASRKGAHQPQHF. CDR3 DNA: TGTGCCAGCAGGAAAGGGGCCCATCAGCCCCAGCATTTT. The chain has TRBV6-4 and TRBJ1-5; D is possibly TRBD1 (5 bases). The germline V gene encodes CDR1 MRHNA and CDR2 SNTAGT. This CDR3 region has 13 residues. Trimming removed 6 bases at V and 5 bases at J, with 11 bases between.

In this sample, this clone turned up a few times. The chain couples TRBV10-3 to TRBJ1-6, with D maybe TRBD1 (5 bases). Germline V gives CDR1 ENHRY, CDR2 SYGVKD. The CDR3 sequence is 15 residues long. V was cut by 10 bases and J by 0 bases, with 13 bases left in between. DNA for the CDR3: TGTGCCAGCGCGACAGAGAGCTCCTATAATTCACCCCTCCACTTT. It translates to CASATESSYNSPLHF.

This rearrangement joins TRBV5-4 to TRBJ1-2, with D maybe TRBD1 (5 bases). Germline V gene lookup returns CDR1 SGHNT and CDR2 YYREEE (reference sequence). CDR3 length: 13 amino acids. V was pared by 5 bases and J by 4 bases, with 12 bases between. Here the CDR3 reads CASSWDGIYGYTF. DNA of the CDR3: TGTGCCAGCAGTTGGGACGGGATCTATGGCTACACCTTC.

The chain employs TRBV5-6 and TRBJ2-7; no clear D. The CDR3 is 13 amino acids. Germline CDR1 reads SGHDT; CDR2 reads YYEEEE. Between the trimmed V and J ends, which lost 4 bases and 2 bases, there was a span of 10 bases. DNA for the CDR3: TGTGCCAGCAGCGACACACTGACCTACGAGCAGTACGTC. As protein: CASSDTLTYEQYV.

This chain uses TRBV4-2 with TRBJ2-1, with 10 nucleotides matching TRBD2. Germline V gives CDR1 LGHNA, CDR2 YNFKEQ. The CDR3 length is 19 residues. V lost 4 bases, J lost 0 bases, and 12 bases stayed unmatched. The CDR3 DNA reads as TGTGCCAGCAGCCGGGCTCGTAGCGGGGGGCTCAGCTCCTACAATGAGCAGTTCTTC. This translates into CASSRARSGGLSSYNEQFF.

The chain joins TRBV5-1 to TRBJ2-3; either TRBD1 or TRBD2 may fit D (5 bases each). Deletions cut 7 bases from V and 0 bases from J, with 12 bases between. Germline CDR1 and CDR2: SGHRS and YFSETQ. The CDR3 has 14 amino acids. For the CDR3, the DNA is TGCGCCAGCGGTGGGACCGCTAGCACAGATACGCAGTATTTT. Its protein product is CASGGTASTDTQYF.

This clone appeared a few times. The gene calls are TRBV7-9 and TRBJ2-3; no clear D. This CDR3 comprises 11 residues. CDR1 is SEHNR and CDR2 is FQNEAQ in the germline V gene (reference sequence). The V gene lost 4 bases and the J gene lost 6 bases, with 5 bases spanning the gap. CDR3 sequence (DNA): TGTGCCAGCAGCTCAGTTGATACGCAGTATTTT. Amino acid sequence: CASSSVDTQYF.

The J gene is TRBJ1-3, the V gene TRBV3-1 (or the pseudogene TRBV3-2); D remains unclear. V was pared by 4 bases and J by 2 bases, with 12 bases between. CDR3 length: 15 amino acids. In germline, CDR1 is LGHDT, CDR2 YNNKEL (reference sequence). The CDR3 spells CASSRATEAGNTIYF. The DNA for the CDR3 is TGTGCCAGCAGCCGCGCCACAGAGGCTGGAAACACCATATATTTT.

This chain connects TRBV19 to TRBJ1-4; no definite D call. The germline CDR1 and CDR2 sequences are LNHDA and SQIVND (reference sequence). V was cut by 5 bases and J by 2 bases, with 12 bases left in between. The CDR3 has 15 amino acids. The CDR3 DNA sequence: TGTGCCAGTAGTTCAAAGGGTCTGACTAATGAAAAACTGTTTTTT. As protein: CASSSKGLTNEKLFF.

V usage is TRBV19 and J usage is TRBJ1-5; TRBD1 agrees at 7 bases. This CDR3 contains 17 residues. Germline-derived CDR1 and CDR2 are LNHDA and SQIVND (reference sequence). V was pared by 5 bases and J by 0 bases, with 10 bases of the junction left unmatched. The CDR3, as DNA: TGTGCCAGTAGTCGGCGGACAGGCTTATATAGCAATCAGCCCCAGCATTTT. Protein: CASSRRTGLYSNQPQHF.

The chain links TRBV18 to TRBJ2-5; 11 bases are shared with TRBD1. Per the germline V gene, CDR1 is KGHSH and CDR2 is LQKENI. The J segment lost 4 bases and the V segment lost 4 bases, leaving 8 bases of the junction unmatched. The CDR3 has 16 residues. The CDR3 sequence: CASSRIGTGGRETQYF. The CDR3 DNA reads TGTGCCAGCTCACGGATAGGGACAGGGGGGAGAGAGACCCAGTACTTC.

CDR3 loop: CASSLSGAGPSGANVLTF. CDR3 nucleotides: TGTGCCAGCAGCCTATCTGGTGCAGGCCCATCTGGGGCCAACGTCCTGACTTTC. The chain recombines TRBV5-4 with TRBJ2-6, with D uncertain. The CDR3 extends over 18 amino acids. Trimming removed 4 bases at V and 1 base at J, with 18 bases between. Germline loops: CDR1 SGHNT, CDR2 YYREEE (reference sequence).

The chain has TRBV9 and TRBJ2-3; D is ambiguous. This CDR3 contains 16 residues. V lost 3 bases and J lost 2, with 16 bases in between. The germline gives CDR1 SGDLS, CDR2 YYNGEE. This CDR3 reads CASSANRVHNTDTQYF. For the CDR3, the DNA is TGTGCCAGCAGCGCCAACCGGGTTCATAACACAGATACGCAGTATTTT. The full variable domain, in which reference TRBV9 and TRBJ2-3 provide the parts outside the CDR3, is DSGVTQTPKHLITATGQRVTLRCSPRSGDLSVYWYQQSLDQGLQFLIQYYNGEERAKGNILERFSAQQFPDLHSELNLSSLELGDSALYFCASSANRVHNTDTQYFGPGTRLTVL.

V is TRBV23-1 and J is TRBJ2-7; D is perhaps TRBD1 (6 bases). TRBV23-1 is an ORF, with its function uncertain. CDR3 size: 18 residues. The ends were cut back, 4 bases at V and 3 bases at J, with 25 bases in the middle. This CDR3 reads CASSPSPPDSRGFYEQYV. CDR3 bases: TGCGCCAGCAGTCCCAGTCCCCCTGACTCCAGGGGTTTCTACGAGCAGTACGTC.

This clone was recorded once. The chain combines TRBV2 with TRBJ2-5, with 8 bases aligning to TRBD1. The CDR3 is 14 amino acids. The germline gives CDR1 SNHLY, CDR2 FYNNEI. Unmatched junction bases numbered 11, after V lost 7 bases and J lost 7 bases. The CDR3 region has the DNA TGTGCCAGCACAGGGGGCGGTGGAAGGGGGACCCAGTACTTC. Protein: CASTGGGGRGTQYF.

The V call is TRBV24-1, the J call TRBJ2-5; tentatively, D is TRBD1 (5 bases). In germline, CDR1 is KGHDR, CDR2 SFDVKD. Trimming took off 3 bases at V and 3 bases at J, with 7 bases between the two ends. The CDR3 runs 13 residues. The CDR3 nucleotides are TGTGCCACCAGTGATCCAGGGAAAGAGACCCAGTACTTC. Protein product: CATSDPGKETQYF.

The V call is TRBV6-1, the J call TRBJ1-2; D uncertain. CDR1 and CDR2 (germline): MNHNS, SASEGT. V was pared by 3 bases and J by 1 base, with 6 bases between. The CDR3 sequence is 13 residues long. The CDR3 region is CASSEALNYGYTF. The DNA for the CDR3 is TGTGCCAGCAGTGAGGCTCTTAACTATGGCTACACCTTC.

This chain's CDR3 is CASSWRTENTGELFF. In DNA, the CDR3 is TGTGCCAGCAGCTGGAGGACGGAGAACACCGGGGAGCTGTTTTTT. The rearrangement links TRBV5-5 to TRBJ2-2; weak D call: TRBD2 (5 bases). Germline V gene data show CDR1 as SGHKS and CDR2 as YYEKEE (reference sequence). The V end was cut by 3 bases, the J end by 1 base, with 10 bases between. This CDR3 is 15 amino acids long.

This sequence joins TRBV24-1 and TRBJ2-3, with TRBD1 as a possible D gene (6 bases). V was cut by 3 bases and J by 0 bases, with 15 bases left in between. The CDR3 consists of 17 residues. Germline assignment: CDR1 KGHDR and CDR2 SFDVKD. CDR3 sequence: CATSDGKGGISTDTQYF. CDR3 DNA sequence: TGTGCCACCAGTGATGGCAAAGGGGGAATCAGCACAGATACGCAGTATTTT.

The rearrangement uses TRBV29-1 and TRBJ1-2; no definite D call. Germline assignment: CDR1 SQVTM and CDR2 ANQGSEA. Deletions cut 3 bases from V and 4 bases from J, with 12 bases between. The CDR3 runs 13 residues. This CDR3 reads CSVDRGRPYGYTF. The CDR3, as DNA: TGCAGCGTTGACCGCGGGCGCCCCTATGGCTACACCTTC.

This chain connects TRBV6-1 to TRBJ1-5; D call uncertain. The germline V gene has CDR1 MNHNS and CDR2 SASEGT. The CDR3 contains 15 residues. Between the trimmed V and J ends, which lost 2 bases and 3 bases, there was a span of 11 bases. CDR3 DNA sequence: TGTGCCAGCAGTGAAAGAAGAGGGTTCAATCAGCCCCAGCATTTT. Amino acids: CASSERRGFNQPQHF.

This chain connects TRBV5-1 to TRBJ1-2; TRBD1 is a possible D gene (5 bases). From germline, CDR1 is SGHRS and CDR2 YFSETQ. Trimming pared 4 bases from V and 1 base from J, leaving 11 bases between. CDR3 size: 14 residues. CDR3 sequence reads: CASSPGGGNYGYTF. Here the CDR3 DNA reads TGCGCCAGCAGCCCGGGGGGGGGTAACTATGGCTACACCTTC.

The chain employs TRBV2 and TRBJ2-7, with D uncertain. The germline V and J ends were trimmed by 8 bases and 0 bases, with 11 bases remaining between them. Looked up from germline, CDR1 is SNHLY and CDR2 is FYNNEI. CDR3 size: 13 residues. The CDR3 reads CASDRSSSYEQYV. The CDR3 nucleotides are TGTGCCAGCGATCGTTCGAGCTCCTACGAGCAGTACGTC.

The chain recombines TRBV4-3 with TRBJ2-3; TRBD1 matches 8 bases. CDR3 length equals 17 residues. The J segment lost 3 bases and the V segment lost 4 bases, leaving 12 bases of the junction unmatched. Germline CDR1 and CDR2: LGHNA and YSLEER. The CDR3 sequence is CASSPGTGISLTDTQYF. CDR3 sequence (DNA): TGCGCCAGCAGCCCGGGGACAGGTATTTCTTTAACAGATACGCAGTATTTT.